Shown below are 15 T cell receptor beta chains from a single sample sequenced in a study of cytomegalovirus exposure and HLA in healthy donors. The protocol was immunoSEQ multiplex PCR, while the TCRdb copy is restricted to in-frame clones and leaves out a portion. The profile shows over 110,000 clones, about 86% of them singletons. Sequenced sample: PBMCs. The receptors were sampled from a man aged 18 to 35 in good health and CMV-seronegative.

CDR3 residues: CASSIGGSSPLHF. CDR3 nucleotide sequence: TGCGCCAGCAGCATTGGGGGGAGCTCACCCCTCCACTTT. The genes are TRBV5-1 and TRBJ1-6, with TRBD1 as a possible D gene (5 bases). This CDR3 comprises 13 residues. CDR1 and CDR2 (germline): SGHRS, YFSETQ. Trimming removed 4 bases from V and 10 bases from J, with 12 bases in between.

The chain joins TRBV5-6 to TRBJ1-6, with TRBD1 as a possible D gene (6 bases). The V end lost 2 bases, the J end lost 8 bases, and 14 bases lay between the germline ends. This CDR3 comprises 15 residues. The germline V gene encodes CDR1 SGHDT and CDR2 YYEEEE. CDR3 protein: CASSFSTGTHSPLHF. CDR3 sequence (DNA): TGTGCCAGCAGCTTTTCAACAGGGACCCATTCACCCCTCCACTTT.

The chain links TRBV5-1 to TRBJ2-3, with 7 positions matching TRBD1. Germline CDR1 SGHRS, CDR2 YFSETQ. There are 15 residues in the CDR3. V was pared by 0 bases and J by 5 bases, with 6 bases of the junction left unmatched. The CDR3 reads CASSLGDRAVDTQYF. CDR3 coding DNA: TGCGCCAGCAGCTTGGGAGACAGGGCTGTAGATACGCAGTATTTT.

V and J are TRBV29-1 and TRBJ1-1, with D possibly matching TRBD1 (5 bases). The length of the CDR3 is 15 residues. V lost 3 bases to trimming and J lost 1 base, with 15 bases between them. The germline gives CDR1 SQVTM, CDR2 ANQGSEA. The CDR3 nucleotides read TGCAGCGTTGATTGGGGGGGAGCTTCGAACACTGAAGCTTTCTTT. Its protein is CSVDWGGASNTEAFF.

J is TRBJ1-2 and V is TRBV10-2; 9 bases map to TRBD1. The CDR3 is 15 amino acids. Looked up from germline, CDR1 is WSHSY and CDR2 is SAAADI. V lost 3 bases and J lost 2; bases outside the gene matches: 4. CDR3 loop: CASSDGQGSNYGYTF. CDR3 nucleotide sequence: TGCGCCAGCAGTGATGGACAGGGGAGCAACTATGGCTACACCTTC.

The chain has TRBV6-1 and TRBJ1-1, with 7 bases fitting TRBD1. This CDR3 has 18 amino acids. Germline V CDR1 and CDR2: MNHNS, SASEGT. The ends lost 4 bases at V and 0 bases at J; junction bases unmatched: 14. CDR3 sequence reads: CASSGVPGGIGLNTEAFF. CDR3 in DNA: TGTGCCAGCAGTGGAGTACCAGGGGGTATAGGTCTGAACACTGAAGCTTTCTTT.

The gene calls are TRBV11-2 and TRBJ2-1, with D unresolved. The CDR3 is 13 amino acids. CDR1 SGHAT and CDR2 FQNNGV come from the germline V gene. Trimming pared 1 base from V and 4 bases from J, leaving 5 bases between. The CDR3 sequence: CASSLGEYNEQFF. CDR3 in DNA: TGTGCCAGCAGCTTAGGAGAATACAATGAGCAGTTCTTC.

This clone was observed once. The J gene is TRBJ1-3, the V gene TRBV6-6, with 7 bases fitting TRBD1. The germline V gene encodes CDR1 MNHNY and CDR2 SVGAGI (reference sequence). CDR3 length equals 14 residues. V lost 6 bases to trimming and J lost 3 bases; unmatched junction nucleotides: 5. CDR3 sequence (DNA): TGTGCCAGCAGGTACACAGGGGATGGAAACACCATATATTTT. Its protein is CASRYTGDGNTIYF.

The gene calls are TRBV6-1 and TRBJ2-5; D possibly corresponds to TRBD1 (6 bases). This CDR3 is 14 amino acids long. Germline V gene lookup returns CDR1 MNHNS and CDR2 SASEGT. Trimming stripped 4 bases from V and 5 bases from J, with 14 bases between. The CDR3 reads CASSGGNRGETQYF. The CDR3 nucleotides read TGTGCCAGCAGTGGGGGGAATAGGGGGGAGACCCAGTACTTC.

The chain links TRBV6-1 to TRBJ2-1; D unclear. The CDR3 has 14 residues. Trimming stripped 6 bases from V and 4 bases from J, with 13 bases between. In germline, CDR1 is MNHNS, CDR2 SASEGT. For the CDR3, the DNA is TGTGCCAGCAGCATCATCCAGGTTTACAATGAGCAGTTCTTC. This codes for CASSIIQVYNEQFF.

The V gene is TRBV2, the J gene TRBJ1-1; tentatively, D is TRBD1 (6 bases). CDR1 is SNHLY, CDR2 FYNNEI, per germline. The V and J ends lost 9 bases and 2 bases respectively, with 10 bases between them. The CDR3 is made up of 12 amino acids. The CDR3 sequence is CASHRANTEAFF. CDR3 DNA: TGTGCCAGTCACAGGGCCAACACTGAAGCTTTCTTT.

This rearrangement joins TRBV4-1 to TRBJ1-1, with a possible D match to TRBD1 (5 bases). This CDR3 is built from 17 residues. Germline V gene sequence: CDR1 MGHRA, CDR2 YSYEKL. The V and J ends lost 2 bases and 0 bases respectively, with 16 bases between them. CDR3 DNA: TGCGCCAGCAGCCAAAGGCAGGGAATCTTCGTGAACACTGAAGCTTTCTTT. Amino acid sequence: CASSQRQGIFVNTEAFF.

The chain recombines TRBV28 with TRBJ2-7; 9 bases are shared with TRBD1. CDR1 is MDHEN, CDR2 SYDVKM, per germline. The ends lost 8 bases at V and 2 bases at J; junction bases unmatched: 7. The CDR3 is 14 amino acids. CDR3 DNA sequence: TGTGCCAGCGGCGGACAGGGGCGCACCTACGAGCAGTACTTC. Its protein is CASGGQGRTYEQYF.

V gene TRBV21-1 combines with J gene TRBJ2-7; the tabulated D call, TRBD2, remains unverified against the DNA. TRBV21-1 is classified as a pseudogene. The CDR3 is 15 amino acids. The CDR3 reads CARGILEGSTYEQYF. The CDR3 bases are TGTGCCAGGGGGATTTTGGAGGGCTCCACCTACGAGCAGTACTTC.

This clone has a single count. DNA of the CDR3: TGTGCCAGCAGTTATGTGATGAGGAACACTGAAGCTTTCTTT. Translation gives CASSYVMRNTEAFF. The genes are TRBV6-5 and TRBJ1-1; D not certain. The V and J ends lost 3 bases and 1 base respectively, with 9 bases between them. The length of the CDR3 is 14 residues. Germline CDR1 is MNHEY and CDR2 is SVGAGI.